This T cell receptor beta chain was documented in a study of shared clonotypes between healthy human individuals. Across the whole study: A couple of female and three male donors aged 18 to 49 were enrolled. Each donor's CD8 memory used one plate, CD8 naive two, each CD4 subset three. Whole-study results and caveats: Sorted-subset sequencing was shown by rarefaction to be incomplete despite large depth.

Germline lookup yields CDR1 MNHEY and CDR2 SMNVEV (reference sequence). This CDR3 comprises 19 residues. V shed 5 bases, J shed 0 bases, and the junction held 13 bases outside the gene matches. Method: immunoSEQ multiplex PCR; TCRdb's copy keeps in-frame clones and lacks some. The top ten hold 0.52% of the sample, which has approximately 1.1 million clones, about four fifths seen once. Comment on this clone: The antigen is undetermined.

This clonotype was sampled from a man aged 18 to 29 in good health. Some clones in this sample may be carry-over from other donors' samples. The sample consisted of memory CD4+ T cells from PBMCs. The subset was: CD45RA-negative fraction. The chain carries TRBV27 and TRBJ2-3; 11 bases agree with TRBD2. The CDR3: CASSQIGLAGPSSTDTQYF. CDR3 in DNA: TGTGCCAGCAGTCAAATCGGACTAGCGGGTCCATCTAGCACAGATACGCAGTATTTT.